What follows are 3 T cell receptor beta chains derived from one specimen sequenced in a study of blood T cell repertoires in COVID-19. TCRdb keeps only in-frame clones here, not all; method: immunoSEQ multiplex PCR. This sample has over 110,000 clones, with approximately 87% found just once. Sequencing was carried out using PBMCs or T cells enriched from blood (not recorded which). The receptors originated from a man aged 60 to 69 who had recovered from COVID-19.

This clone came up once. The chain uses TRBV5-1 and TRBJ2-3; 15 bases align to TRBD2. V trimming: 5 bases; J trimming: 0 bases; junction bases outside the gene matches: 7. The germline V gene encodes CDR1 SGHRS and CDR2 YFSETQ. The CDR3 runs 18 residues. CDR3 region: CASSSGTSGGRSTDTQYF. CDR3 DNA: TGCGCCAGCAGTTCCGGGACTAGCGGGGGGAGGAGCACAGATACGCAGTATTTT.

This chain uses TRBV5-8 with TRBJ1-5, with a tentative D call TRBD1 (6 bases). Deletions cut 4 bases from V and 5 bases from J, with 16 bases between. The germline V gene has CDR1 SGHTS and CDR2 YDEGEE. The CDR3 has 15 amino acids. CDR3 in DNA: TGTGCCAGCAGCCGGGGGCTACGGGGGGATCAGCCCCAGCATTTT. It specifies CASSRGLRGDQPQHF.

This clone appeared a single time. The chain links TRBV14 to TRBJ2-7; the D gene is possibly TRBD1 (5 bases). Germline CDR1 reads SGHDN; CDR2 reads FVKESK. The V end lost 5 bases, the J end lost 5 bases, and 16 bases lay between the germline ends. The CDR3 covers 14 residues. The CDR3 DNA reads TGTGCCAGCAGCACGAAGGGGTTCCAGAACGAGCAGTACTTC. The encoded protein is CASSTKGFQNEQYF.